The clone carrying this T cell receptor beta chain showed up just once. Antigen unknown. Trimming removed 4 bases at V and 4 bases at J, with 13 bases between. The CDR3 length is 15 residues. The germline V gene encodes CDR1 SNHLY and CDR2 FYNNEI. The source of the sample is a study of shared clonotypes between healthy human individuals. About the research overall: The plates for each donor numbered three CD4 naive, three CD4 memory, two CD8 naive and one CD8 memory.

Per the study methods: With immunoSEQ giving junction-only sequences and no quality scores, filtering differed. The repertoire was sequenced with immunoSEQ multiplex PCR; TCRdb's copy has only in-frame clones and lacks some. That table supplies the V and J calls and clone size; D and trimming were determined from the DNA. The sample carries approximately 640,000 clones, about two thirds recorded once. Overall study results and limits: The sharing of 4.5% to 5.5% of naive CD4 clonotypes was seen across a few donors.

This TCR came from a woman aged 30 to 39 in good health. The sequencing sample was made of memory CD4+ T cells sorted from blood. The subset is: CD45RA-negative fraction. This rearrangement joins TRBV2 to TRBJ2-2; possibly TRBD2 for D (5 bases). CDR3 sequence: CASSGASGGTGELFF. CDR3 bases: TGTGCCAGCAGTGGTGCTTCAGGAGGCACCGGGGAGCTGTTTTTT.